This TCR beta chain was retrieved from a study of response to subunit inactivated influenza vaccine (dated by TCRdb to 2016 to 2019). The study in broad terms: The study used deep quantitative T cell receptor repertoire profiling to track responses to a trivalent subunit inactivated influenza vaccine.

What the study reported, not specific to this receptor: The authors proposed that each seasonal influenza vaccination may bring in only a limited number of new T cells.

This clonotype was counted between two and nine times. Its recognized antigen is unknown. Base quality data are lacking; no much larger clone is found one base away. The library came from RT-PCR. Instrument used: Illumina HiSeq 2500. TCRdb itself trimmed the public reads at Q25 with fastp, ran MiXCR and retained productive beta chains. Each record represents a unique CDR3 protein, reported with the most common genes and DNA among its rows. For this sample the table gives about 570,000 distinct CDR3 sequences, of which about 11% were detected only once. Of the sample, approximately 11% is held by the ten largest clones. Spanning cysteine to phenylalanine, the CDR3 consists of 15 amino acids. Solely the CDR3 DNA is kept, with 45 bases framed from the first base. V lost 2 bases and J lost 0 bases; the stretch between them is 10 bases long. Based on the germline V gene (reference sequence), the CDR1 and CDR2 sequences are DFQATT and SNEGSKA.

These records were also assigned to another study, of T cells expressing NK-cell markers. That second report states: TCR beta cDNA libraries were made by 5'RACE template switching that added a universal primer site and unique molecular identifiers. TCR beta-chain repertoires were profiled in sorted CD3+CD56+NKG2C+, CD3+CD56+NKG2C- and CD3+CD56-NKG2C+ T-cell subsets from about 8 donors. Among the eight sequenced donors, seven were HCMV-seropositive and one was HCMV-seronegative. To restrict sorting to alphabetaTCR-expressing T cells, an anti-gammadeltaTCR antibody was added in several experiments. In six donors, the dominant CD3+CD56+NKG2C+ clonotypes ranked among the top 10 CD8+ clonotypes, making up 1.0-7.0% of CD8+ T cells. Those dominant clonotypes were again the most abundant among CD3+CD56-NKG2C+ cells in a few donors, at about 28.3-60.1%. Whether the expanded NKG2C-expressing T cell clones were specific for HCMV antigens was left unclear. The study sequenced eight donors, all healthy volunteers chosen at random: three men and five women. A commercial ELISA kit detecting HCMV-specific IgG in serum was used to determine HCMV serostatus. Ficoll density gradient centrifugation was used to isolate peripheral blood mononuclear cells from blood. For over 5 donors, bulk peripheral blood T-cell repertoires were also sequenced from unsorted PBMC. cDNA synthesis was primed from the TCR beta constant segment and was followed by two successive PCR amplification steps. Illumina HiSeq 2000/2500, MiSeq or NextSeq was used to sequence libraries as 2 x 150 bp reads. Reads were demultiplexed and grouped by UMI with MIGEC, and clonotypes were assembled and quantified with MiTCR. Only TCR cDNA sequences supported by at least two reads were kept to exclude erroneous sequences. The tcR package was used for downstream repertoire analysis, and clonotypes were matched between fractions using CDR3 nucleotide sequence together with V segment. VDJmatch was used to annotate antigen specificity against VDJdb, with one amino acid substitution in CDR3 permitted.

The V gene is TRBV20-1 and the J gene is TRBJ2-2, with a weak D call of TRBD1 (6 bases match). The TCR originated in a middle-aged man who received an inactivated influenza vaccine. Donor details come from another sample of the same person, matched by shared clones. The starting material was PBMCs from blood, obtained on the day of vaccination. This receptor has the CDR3 CSARTGTPNTGELFF. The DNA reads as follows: TGCAGTGCTAGAACCGGGACACCGAACACCGGGGAGCTGTTTTTT.